A single T cell receptor (beta chain) is shown here with its context. These data come from a study of blood T cell repertoires in COVID-19. The V and J ends lost 3 bases and 2 bases respectively, with 11 bases between them. The germline V gene encodes CDR1 KGHSH and CDR2 LQKENI. The CDR3 totals 14 residues. The data were produced by immunoSEQ multiplex PCR, yet TCRdb's version contains in-frame clones alone and is incomplete. The sample carries about 83,000 clones, 90% recorded once. The rearrangement links TRBV18 to TRBJ2-7; D is possibly TRBD2 (6 bases). The sample consisted of peripheral blood. The receptor was derived from a woman of 80 years or more with active or convalescent COVID-19. CDR3 amino acids: CASSPQEGTYEQYF. CDR3 bases: TGTGCCAGCTCACCCCAGGAGGGGACCTACGAGCAGTACTTC.